This TCR beta chain was sequenced for a study of CD8 T cells in Susac syndrome (dated by TCRdb to the late 2010s). In terms of the full investigation: Repertoire sequencing was used to test whether CD8+ T cell activation and differentiation in Susac syndrome was antigen driven. CD8+ T cell repertoire clonality was compared between more than ten healthy donors, approximately 14 Susac syndrome patients and roughly 15 multiple sclerosis patients. Findings and caveats that apply to the study as a whole: The TCR sequencing and HLA analysis was acknowledged to have included a relatively small number of individuals.

Peripheral blood CD8+ and CD4+ T cells from healthy donors, Susac syndrome patients and multiple sclerosis patients were profiled using high-throughput TCR beta sequencing. The multiple sclerosis controls were treatment-naive patients who had stable or active relapsing-remitting disease and met the revised McDonald criteria. Bulk CD8+ and CD4+ T cells were purified by magnetic negative isolation, while CD8+ TEMRA cells were enriched using FACS. Blood was collected in EDTA tubes and processed within 24 hours, with PBMCs isolated through density gradient centrifugation. PBMCs intended for TCR sequencing were frozen in liquid nitrogen and were later thawed in a 37 degrees C water bath. The sorted or isolated CD4+, CD8+ and CD8+ TEMRA cells had a purity of 90% or higher. Germline trimming amounts to 3 bases on V and 8 bases on J, with 7 as the count of junction bases outside the gene matches. The CDR3 contains 14 residues, cysteine and phenylalanine counted. The CDR3 DNA has 42 bases and is translated from base 1. CDR1 MNHEY and CDR2 SMNVEV are derived from the germline V gene (reference sequence).

On this clonotype: The target of this receptor is not known. Base qualities are not recorded, but no much larger clone differs from it by a single base.

RNA was extracted using the RNeasy kit, and about 0.45 to 1 ug of the RNA was reverse transcribed with random hexamers. TCR beta CDR3 regions were amplified with the immunoSEQ multiplex PCR assay covering 54 Vbeta and 13 Jbeta segments. Bias from PCR amplification was corrected by using a synthetic template baseline for primer optimization and for computational correction. The authors' pipeline ran thus. Only productive sequences were kept, with reads annotated to V, D and J genes according to IMGT and analyzed in immunoSEQ Analyzer. To calculate clonality, Shannon entropy was normalized by log2 of the number of productive unique sequences and then subtracted from one. For each patient and control, public and private clones were evaluated among the 100 most prevalent clones. Susac-specific clones were defined as absent from healthy and MS cohorts, about 1,000 published viral clones and other ImmuneACCESS disease sequences. Clones were called with MiXCR by TCRdb after fastp trimmed the public reads at Q25, and only in-frame beta chains were retained. Every distinct CDR3 protein forms one entry, paired with its most common genes and DNA. The V and J calls reflect TCRdb's pipeline rather than the authors' work. The sample table shows around 190,000 distinct CDR3 sequences, and roughly 95% are seen once. 0.15% to 0.2% of the sample belongs to the ten largest clones.

The chain joins TRBV27 to TRBJ1-2; TRBD1 agrees with 9 junctional bases. Sequenced material: CD8+ T cells from PBMCs. The clonotype was recovered from a human donor with multiple sclerosis. The CDR3 protein sequence reads: CASSLTGGRGGYTF. Here is the DNA: TGTGCCAGCAGTTTGACAGGGGGACGTGGAGGCTACACCTTC.